One and the same sample provided the 18 T cell receptor beta chains below, sequenced in a study of blood T cell repertoires in COVID-19. Generated by immunoSEQ multiplex PCR, the TCRdb table keeps only in-frame clones and is missing some. The top ten clones hold 0.75% to 0.95% of a sample with fewer than 300,000 clones, roughly 84% of them seen once. The sequencing input was peripheral blood. The receptors were sampled from a human donor with COVID-19, enrolled during active disease. The donor label of this sample is uncertain.

This clone was detected once. V usage is TRBV6-1 and J usage is TRBJ1-5; 10 bases line up with TRBD1. The CDR3 extends over 18 amino acids. V shed 3 bases, J shed 3 bases, and the junction held 11 bases outside the gene matches. CDR1 is MNHNS, CDR2 SASEGT, per germline. The CDR3 sequence is CASSDIYTGTGDNQPQHF. As DNA, the CDR3 is TGTGCCAGCAGTGATATCTACACCGGGACAGGGGACAATCAGCCCCAGCATTTT.

The V call is TRBV6-7, the J call TRBJ1-5; 12 nucleotides align to TRBD1. TRBV6-7 is classed as an ORF, of uncertain function. This CDR3 has 13 amino acids. V gave up 10 bases and J gave up 6 bases; unmatched junction bases: 4. The CDR3 loop is CATPGQGAQPQHF. The CDR3, as DNA: TGTGCCACTCCGGGACAGGGGGCTCAGCCCCAGCATTTT.

The chain carries TRBV5-1 and TRBJ2-3, with D maybe TRBD1 (5 bases). Germline V gives CDR1 SGHRS, CDR2 YFSETQ. Trimming removed 1 base at V and 0 bases at J, with 12 bases between. This CDR3 has 16 residues. The CDR3 region is CASSLWGSQSTDTQYF. CDR3 DNA sequence: TGCGCCAGCAGCTTGTGGGGCTCCCAGAGCACAGATACGCAGTATTTT. Complete variable domain (other parts from reference TRBV5-1 and TRBJ2-3): KAGVTQTPRYLIKTRGQQVTLSCSPISGHRSVSWYQQTPGQGLQFLFEYFSETQRNKGNFPGRFSGRQFSNSRSEMNVSTLELGDSALYLCASSLWGSQSTDTQYFGPGTRLTVL.

V and J are TRBV7-8 and TRBJ2-5, with D perhaps TRBD2 (6 bases). Germline-derived CDR1 and CDR2 are SGHVS and FQNEAQ. The length of the CDR3 is 14 residues. V lost 5 bases to trimming and J lost 2 bases, with 12 bases between them. The CDR3 DNA sequence: TGTGCCAGCAGCCCCGGGGGTGAGCAAGAGACCCAGTACTTC. Its protein is CASSPGGEQETQYF.

The chain couples TRBV12-5 to TRBJ1-3; no definite D call. Germline assignment: CDR1 LGHNT and CDR2 FRNRAP. The V and J ends lost 0 bases and 2 bases respectively, with 11 bases between them. The CDR3 is 16 amino acids. CDR3 loop: CASGLVHGDAGNTIYF. As DNA, the CDR3 is TGTGCTAGTGGTTTGGTACACGGGGATGCTGGAAACACCATATATTTT.

V and J are TRBV27 and TRBJ1-1, with TRBD1 matching 7 bases. This CDR3 is 16 amino acids long. CDR1 MNHEY and CDR2 SMNVEV come from the germline V gene (reference sequence). The junction had 7 bases not matched to a gene; V was cut back by 3 bases and J by 0 bases. The CDR3 spells CASSFGTALLNTEAFF. In DNA form, the CDR3 reads TGTGCCAGCAGTTTTGGGACAGCTCTTTTGAACACTGAAGCTTTCTTT.

This sequence joins TRBV3-1 (or the pseudogene TRBV3-2) and TRBJ1-1, with TRBD1 matching 7 bases. Germline V gives CDR1 LGHDT, CDR2 YNNKEL (reference sequence). Trimming removed 6 bases from V and 1 base from J; junction bases left unmatched: 2. The CDR3 loop spans 13 amino acids. CDR3 sequence (DNA): TGTGCCAGCAGAGGGACAGCGAACACTGAAGCTTTCTTT. Translated: CASRGTANTEAFF.

V is TRBV29-1 and J is TRBJ1-1; no clear D. Germline V gene data show CDR1 as SQVTM and CDR2 as ANQGSEA. Deletions cut 1 base from V and 1 base from J, with 10 bases between. The length of the CDR3 is 14 residues. The CDR3 region is CSVEGSPGNTEAFF. The CDR3 bases are TGCAGCGTTGAAGGGTCGCCAGGGAACACTGAAGCTTTCTTT.

The genes are TRBV9 and TRBJ2-6, with 7 bases matching TRBD1. Germline V CDR1 and CDR2: SGDLS, YYNGEE. V trimming: 3 bases; J trimming: 0 bases; junction bases outside the gene matches: 9. This CDR3 comprises 18 residues. CDR3 in amino acids: CASSEWAGGISGANVLTF. The CDR3 DNA follows: TGTGCCAGCAGCGAGTGGGCAGGGGGAATCTCTGGGGCCAACGTCCTGACTTTC.

The rearrangement uses TRBV28 and TRBJ1-3; D might be TRBD1 (5 bases). CDR3 length equals 17 residues. Trimming took 5 bases from V and 1 from J, leaving 18 bases between them. Germline lookup yields CDR1 MDHEN and CDR2 SYDVKM. CDR3 sequence (DNA): TGTGCCAGCAGTCCCCCCGGGGGGACGCTTTCTGGAAACACCATATATTTT. Its protein product is CASSPPGGTLSGNTIYF.

This chain links TRBV9 with TRBJ1-4; 9 bases match TRBD1. Germline values: CDR1 SGDLS, CDR2 YYNGEE. J gave up 5 bases and V 4 bases, and 6 bases lay outside the gene matches. This CDR3 has 15 residues. As DNA, the CDR3 is TGTGCCAGCAGCACCGGGACAGGGCGGAATGAAAAACTGTTTTTT. Translating gives CASSTGTGRNEKLFF.

The rearrangement uses TRBV29-1 and TRBJ2-6, with TRBD1 as a possible D gene (6 bases). The CDR3 runs to 18 residues. Germline V lookup: CDR1 SQVTM, CDR2 ANQGSEA. V was pared by 3 bases and J by 0 bases, with 18 bases between. The CDR3 DNA is TGCAGCGTTGATAATAGGGACAACTCCCTCTCTGGGGCCAACGTCCTGACTTTC. Protein sequence: CSVDNRDNSLSGANVLTF.

This chain uses TRBV28 with TRBJ2-7, with 9 bases fitting TRBD2. Germline trimming cut 5 bases from V and 4 bases from J; bases unmatched to any gene: 9. Germline V gene sequence: CDR1 MDHEN, CDR2 SYDVKM. This CDR3 region has 15 residues. The CDR3, as DNA: TGTGCCAGCAGTCCCCCTAGCGGGAAGGCTTACGAGCAGTACTTC. Residues: CASSPPSGKAYEQYF.

This rearrangement joins TRBV28 to TRBJ1-2, with 9 bases fitting TRBD1. CDR1 MDHEN and CDR2 SYDVKM come from the germline V gene. The V and J ends lost 2 bases and 4 bases, in that order; junction bases with no gene match: 5. This CDR3 region has 15 residues. DNA of the CDR3: TGTGCCAGCAGTTTAGCGGGACAGGGAATCTATGGCTACACCTTC. Protein product: CASSLAGQGIYGYTF.

CDR3 DNA: TGTGCCAGCAGTGAAAAGGGGACCGGGACAGGGGGCTACGAGCAGTACTTC. It specifies CASSEKGTGTGGYEQYF. The chain couples TRBV6-1 to TRBJ2-7; 11 positions agree with TRBD1. Germline V gene data show CDR1 as MNHNS and CDR2 as SASEGT. CDR3 length: 17 residues. The V gene end was trimmed by 2 bases and the J gene end by 3 bases; junction bases not matched to a gene: 9.

The CDR3 DNA follows: TGTGCCAGCAGCCCCTCGGGAACTGACACTGAAGCTTTCTTT. Its protein product is CASSPSGTDTEAFF. The chain recombines TRBV7-9 with TRBJ1-1; no reliable D call. Germline CDR1 SEHNR, CDR2 FQNEAQ (reference sequence). Trimming left V 5 bases short and J 3 bases short, with 13 bases between. The CDR3 runs 14 residues.

The chain combines TRBV2 with TRBJ2-7; D call uncertain. Germline V gene lookup returns CDR1 SNHLY and CDR2 FYNNEI. This CDR3 contains 14 residues. Between the trimmed V and J ends, which lost 4 bases and 3 bases, there was a span of 13 bases. The CDR3 sequence is CASSVFGARYEQYF. CDR3 nucleotides: TGTGCCAGCAGTGTGTTCGGAGCGCGCTACGAGCAGTACTTC.

The gene calls are TRBV3-1 (or the pseudogene TRBV3-2) and TRBJ2-5; TRBD2 agrees at 11 bases. Germline CDR1 is LGHDT and CDR2 is YNNKEL (reference sequence). V lost 4 bases, J lost 4 bases, and 8 bases stayed unmatched. This CDR3 spans 16 amino acids. Here the CDR3 DNA reads TGTGCCAGCAGCCCGGCTAGCGGGAGGAGGGGAGAGACCCAGTACTTC. It translates to CASSPASGRRGETQYF.